The present T cell receptor beta chain was sequenced within a study of spatial heterogeneity in lung cancer (dated by TCRdb to between 2019 and 2020). Background for the entire study: Beta-chain transcripts were consistently detected in greater numbers than alpha-chain transcripts, which likely reflects a higher abundance of beta-chain transcripts. In tumor regions, TCR transcript counts showed a strong correlation with a T cell transcriptional module score derived from matched bulk RNA-seq. In the raw uncorrected reads, each unique combination of TCR and UMI appeared on average more than ten times. In non-small cell lung cancer, the study quantitatively compared TCR alpha and beta repertoires across several tumor regions, matched nontumor lung, and blood. The study linked features of the TCR repertoire to counts of nonsynonymous mutations, which were determined by whole-exome sequencing of tumor tissue. At surgery, both alpha and beta chains were TCR-sequenced in 220 tumor regions, fewer than 80 matched nontumor lung samples and over 50 PBMC samples.

What the authors observed across the whole study: The tumor nonsynonymous mutation count correlated with the number of expanded intratumoral alpha and beta TCRs. Additional single-cell paired TCR alpha and beta sequencing was considered necessary to confirm, at a functional level, the hypothesis that regional TCRs recognize regional mutations. TCR-seq coverage of tumor T cells was estimated at only roughly 6.5% for alpha chains and 13% for beta chains. Counts of ubiquitous and regional expanded TCRs correlated with counts of ubiquitous and regional nonsynonymous mutations, respectively.

Comment on this clonotype: Its antigen is still unknown. No base qualities exist here, and no much larger clone lies one base off it.

Reading the label with the study, this specimen's time point is: sample taken at primary tumor resection. The donors were some 76 patients from the lung TRACERx cohort who had early-stage, untreated non-small cell lung cancer. Without any cell sorting, TCR sequencing was performed on whole RNA extracted either from tumor and nontumor lung tissue or from cryopreserved PBMC samples. Patients were selected for TCR sequencing only if sufficient RNA was available from at least two tumor regions. Before selection, tumor and adjacent nontumor lung specimens were reviewed by a lung pathologist. The receptor library was made with 5' RACE. The data were produced on a NextSeq 500. In the TCR library protocol, a unique molecular identifier was attached to each TCR cDNA molecule so that PCR and sequencing errors could be corrected. In the original analysis: Decombinator tools were used for TCR identification, UMI-based error correction and CDR3 extraction. TCRs above a frequency of 2 per 1,000, corresponding to the top 1% of the tumor frequency distribution, were defined as expanded. Expanded tumor TCRs were classed as regional if statistically deemed absent (corrected P<0.05) from at least one tumor region, otherwise ubiquitous. Renyi diversity was computed with the R vegan package after each repertoire had been subsampled 100 times to 5,000 TCRs. To build CDR3 similarity networks, amino acid triplet string-kernel similarity was used, and CDR3s were connected when their pairwise similarity was above 0.82. In TCRdb, the public reads were trimmed at Q25 with fastp and aligned with MiXCR, with productive beta chains retained. Here each entry gathers all rows of one CDR3 protein and keeps the most common genes and DNA. These V and J calls are TCRdb output, not the study's own analysis. The sample table holds roughly 5,000 distinct CDR3 sequences, of which 31% were seen once. Jointly, the top ten make up roughly 15% of the sample.

Trimming takes 1 base from V and 1 base from J, and the germline ends sit 11 bases apart. From cysteine to phenylalanine, the CDR3 is 15 amino acids long. Just CDR3 DNA is preserved here, 45 bases in frame from base 1. The TCR sequence derives from a male donor with early-stage non-small cell lung cancer. The starting material was lung tumor tissue, obtained at surgery. The chain was built from TRBV12-3 or TRBV12-4 and TRBJ2-7; D gene: possibly TRBD1, on 6 matching bases. The nucleotide sequence is TGTGCCAGCAGTTTAGGACAGGAAGGGTCCTACGAGCAGTACTTC. It codes for CASSLGQEGSYEQYF.